The 12 T cell receptor beta chains in this list originate from one sample, sequenced in a study of metastatic and nonmetastatic thyroid tumors. None of the patients had undergone any treatment ahead of thyroid surgery. TCRdb re-clonotyped the PCR reads through MiXCR. The sample contains around 41,000 clones, approximately 28% of which appear only once. The sample taken for sequencing was blood. The receptors shown here come from a male donor with papillary thyroid cancer or a benign thyroid nodule (not recorded which). Some clones in this sample may be carry-over from other donors' samples.

This clone was observed at least ten times. The chain couples TRBV12-5 to TRBJ1-1; D unresolved. CDR1 and CDR2 from the germline V gene are LGHNT and FRNRAP. The V and J ends lost 8 bases and 1 base respectively, with 5 bases between them. The CDR3 consists of 11 residues. The CDR3 loop reads CASMENTEAFF. The CDR3 DNA is TGTGCTAGTATGGAGAACACTGAAGCTTTCTTT.

Details on this clone: The CDR3 end shows no conserved phenylalanine or tryptophan, and so a read error is likely. V gene TRBV9 combines with J gene TRBJ2-1, with D tentatively TRBD2 (6 bases). The V end was cut by 3 bases, the J end by 7 bases, with 20 bases between. This CDR3 has 16 residues. From germline, CDR1 is SGDLS and CDR2 YYNGEE. This CDR3 reads CASSGRDGGWMNEQFC. CDR3 coding DNA: TGTGCCAGCAGCGGCCGGGACGGGGGTTGGATGAATGAGCAGTTCTGC.

This clone was found many times. This chain connects TRBV24-1 to TRBJ2-6, with D unresolved. The V gene lost 3 bases and the J gene lost 0 bases, with 14 bases spanning the gap. CDR1 and CDR2 from the germline V gene are KGHDR and SFDVKD. CDR3 length: 18 residues. This chain's CDR3 is CATSDNGVSDSGANVLTF. DNA of the CDR3: TGTGCCACCAGTGATAATGGGGTTTCTGACTCTGGGGCCAACGTCCTGACTTTC.

V gene TRBV11-2 combines with J gene TRBJ2-2, with TRBD2 matching over 9 bases. V dropped 4 bases and J dropped 6; count of bases not matched to a gene: 9. The CDR3 runs to 16 residues. The germline V gene encodes CDR1 SGHAT and CDR2 FQNNGV. The CDR3 DNA follows: TGTGCCAGCAGCTGGGGGTGCGGGAGGGCCCCCGGGGAGCTGTTTTTT. Translated, it gives CASSWGCGRAPGELFF.

This clone was detected many times. The V call is TRBV12-3 or TRBV12-4, the J call TRBJ1-6, with TRBD1 identical over 8 bases. The CDR3 length is 15 residues. J gave up 5 bases and V 1 base, and 1 base lay outside the gene matches. Here the CDR3 DNA reads TGTGCCAGCAGTTTAGGGACAGGGAATAATTCACCCCTCCACTTT. Protein sequence: CASSLGTGNNSPLHF.

The sample holds many counts of this clone. The V call is TRBV3-1, the J call TRBJ2-4; D gene ambiguous. Germline-derived CDR1 and CDR2 are LGHDT and YNNKEL (reference sequence). There are 16 residues in the CDR3. Trimming took 3 bases from V and 0 from J, leaving 12 bases between them. CDR3 loop: CASSHGFLRAKNIQYF. CDR3 in DNA: TGTGCCAGCAGCCACGGGTTTCTGAGAGCCAAAAACATTCAGTACTTC.

This chain connects TRBV6-1 to TRBJ2-2; TRBD2 agrees at 14 bases. CDR3 length: 17 residues. V was pared by 3 bases and J by 3 bases, with 3 bases of the junction left unmatched. Looked up from germline, CDR1 is MNHNS and CDR2 is SASEGT. The CDR3 region has the DNA TGTGCCAGCAGTGAGACTAGCGGGGGGGAAGACACCGGGGAGCTGTTTTTT. Protein product: CASSETSGGEDTGELFF.

This clone was observed at least ten times. The genes are TRBV2 and TRBJ2-1; 7 nucleotides line up with TRBD1. This CDR3 spans 14 amino acids. Trimming at V came to 7 bases and at J to 8 bases, leaving 11 bases not matched to a gene. Germline V gene data show CDR1 as SNHLY and CDR2 as FYNNEI. CDR3 nucleotide sequence: TGTGCCAGCAATCAGGGACAGAGCTGGGATGAGCAGTTCTTC. It encodes CASNQGQSWDEQFF.

V is TRBV5-1 and J is TRBJ1-2; perhaps TRBD1 as D (5 bases). The germline V gene encodes CDR1 SGHRS and CDR2 YFSETQ. V lost 4 bases and J 5 bases, leaving 12 bases between the germline ends. The CDR3 contains 13 residues. The chain's CDR3 is CASSVSGTYGYTF. The CDR3 DNA follows: TGCGCCAGCAGCGTCTCAGGGACGTATGGCTACACCTTC.

The J gene is TRBJ1-6, the V gene TRBV5-1; D remains ambiguous. From germline, CDR1 is SGHRS and CDR2 YFSETQ. The CDR3 consists of 14 residues. Trimming left V 0 bases short and J 5 bases short, with 6 bases between. CDR3 coding DNA: TGCGCCAGCAGCTTGGGGGATAATAATTCACCCCTCCACTTT. This translates into CASSLGDNNSPLHF.

At least ten counts were recorded for this clone. The sample carries other DNA sequences with the same CDR3. V gene TRBV5-1 combines with J gene TRBJ1-4, with 8 bases aligning to TRBD1. Germline V gives CDR1 SGHRS, CDR2 YFSETQ. Trimming removed 0 bases from V and 8 bases from J; junction bases left unmatched: 3. The CDR3 loop spans 14 amino acids. The CDR3 here is CASSLAQGVEKLFF. The CDR3 bases are TGCGCCAGCAGCTTGGCACAGGGGGTCGAAAAACTGTTTTTT.

The V call is TRBV2, the J call TRBJ2-2; D perhaps matches TRBD2 (6 bases). CDR1 is SNHLY and CDR2 is FYNNEI in the germline V gene. V lost 7 bases to trimming and J lost 6 bases, with 27 bases between them. The CDR3 totals 18 residues. CDR3 amino acids: CASIKGRLGIVSAGELFF. CDR3 coding DNA: TGTGCCAGCATAAAAGGAAGACTAGGGATCGTCAGCGCCGGGGAGCTGTTTTTT.